The 27 T cell receptor beta chains in this list originate from one sample, sequenced in a study of blood T cell repertoires in COVID-19. Repertoires were generated with immunoSEQ multiplex PCR, while TCRdb's copy carries only in-frame clones and drops some. The sample gives roughly 96,000 clones, 70% to 90% of which show up once; roughly 4% is in the top ten. Sequencing was done on a sample of peripheral blood. These receptors all come from a man aged 60-69 years with acute or convalescent COVID-19.

This clone was counted between two and nine times. This chain links TRBV19 with TRBJ2-4; maybe TRBD2 (6 bases). The CDR3 loop spans 15 amino acids. The ends were cut back, 5 bases at V and 0 bases at J, with 11 bases in the middle. Germline V gene data show CDR1 as LNHDA and CDR2 as SQIVND (reference sequence). DNA of the CDR3: TGTGCCAGTAGTTCCCGGGAGCTAGCCAAAAACATTCAGTACTTC. Translation gives CASSSRELAKNIQYF.

V gene TRBV7-9 combines with J gene TRBJ2-3, with D possibly TRBD1 on 7 matching bases. CDR1 and CDR2 from the germline V gene are SEHNR and FQNEAQ (reference sequence). The V end lost 2 bases, the J end lost 5 bases, and 11 bases lay between the germline ends. This CDR3 has 14 residues. CDR3 protein: CASSLRQGGDTQYF. For the CDR3, the DNA is TGTGCCAGCAGCTTAAGGCAGGGGGGAGATACGCAGTATTTT. The entire variable domain, with the rest obtained from reference TRBV7-9 and TRBJ2-3, is as follows: DTGVSQNPRHKITKRGQNVTFRCDPISEHNRLYWYRQTLGQGPEFLTYFQNEAQLEKSRLLSDRFSAERPKGSFSTLEIQRTEQGDSAMYLCASSLRQGGDTQYFGPGTRLTVL.

DNA of the CDR3: TGTGCCAGCAGATCAACAGGTTTAGCTAACTATGGCTACACCTTC. Translation gives CASRSTGLANYGYTF. The V gene is TRBV2, the J gene TRBJ1-2; possible D gene TRBD1, 5 bases. Deletions cut 6 bases from V and 0 bases from J, with 14 bases between. The CDR3 is 15 amino acids. The V gene's germline CDR1 is SNHLY and CDR2 FYNNEI.

This sequence joins TRBV6-5 and TRBJ2-5; 8 nucleotides align to TRBD1. V shed 5 bases and J 7 bases; nucleotides not matched to a gene: 6. The CDR3 sequence is 13 residues long. From germline, CDR1 is MNHEY and CDR2 SVGAGI. The DNA of the CDR3 is TGTGCCAGCAGTCCCGGACAGGGATGGACCCAGTACTTC. It codes for CASSPGQGWTQYF.

This clone has only one observation. The genes are TRBV4-1 and TRBJ2-7; TRBD2 agrees at 10 bases. J gave up 4 bases and V 3 bases, and 6 bases lay outside the gene matches. From germline, CDR1 is MGHRA and CDR2 YSYEKL. The CDR3 spans 15 residues. The chain's CDR3 is CASSHLAGGRYEQYV. The CDR3 bases are TGCGCCAGCAGCCACTTAGCGGGAGGTCGGTACGAGCAGTACGTC.

The chain employs TRBV30 and TRBJ2-2; 7 bases are shared with TRBD2. CDR1 GTSNPN and CDR2 SVGIG come from the germline V gene (reference sequence). The CDR3 is 18 amino acids. Trimming removed 4 bases from V and 0 bases from J; junction bases left unmatched: 14. In DNA, the CDR3 is TGTGCCTGGAATGGGCTAGCGGCTGAGAGATCGAACACCGGGGAGCTGTTTTTT. This encodes CAWNGLAAERSNTGELFF.

The chain employs TRBV28 and TRBJ1-5; tentative D call: TRBD1 (6 bases). This CDR3 contains 15 residues. The V gene's germline CDR1 is MDHEN and CDR2 SYDVKM. V was clipped by 1 base and J by 6 bases, with 13 bases between them. The CDR3 sequence: CASSLSARGGQPQHF. For the CDR3, the DNA is TGTGCCAGCAGTTTATCGGCCAGGGGTGGTCAGCCCCAGCATTTT.

The rearrangement joins TRBV6-5 to TRBJ2-1; 9 bases fit TRBD1. V was clipped by 4 bases and J by 2 bases; unmatched bases: 3. Germline V gene sequence: CDR1 MNHEY, CDR2 SVGAGI. The CDR3 extends over 15 amino acids. In nucleotides, the CDR3 is TGTGCCAGCAGTTTAGACAGGGGGACCTACAATGAGCAGTTCTTC. As protein: CASSLDRGTYNEQFF.

The chain employs TRBV10-3 and TRBJ2-1; 8 bases are a match to TRBD2. Looked up from germline, CDR1 is ENHRY and CDR2 is SYGVKD. After removal of 6 bases from V and 5 bases from J, the junction contained 3 bases not matched to a gene. The CDR3 is made up of 13 amino acids. CDR3 amino acids: CAIRGLAHNEQFF. DNA of the CDR3: TGTGCCATCAGAGGACTAGCCCACAATGAGCAGTTCTTC.

The genes are TRBV19 and TRBJ1-5; the D gene is possibly TRBD1 (5 bases). In germline, CDR1 is LNHDA, CDR2 SQIVND (reference sequence). CDR3 length equals 14 residues. Trimming took off 6 bases at V and 0 bases at J, with 9 bases between the two ends. CDR3 sequence: CASSPGHSNQPQHF. The DNA for the CDR3 is TGTGCCAGTAGCCCCGGACATAGCAATCAGCCCCAGCATTTT.

V gene TRBV2 combines with J gene TRBJ1-6, with a weak D call TRBD1 (6 bases). From germline, CDR1 is SNHLY and CDR2 FYNNEI. With 11 bases removed from V and 5 bases from J, the gap between germline ends came to 13 bases. The CDR3 runs 13 residues. CDR3 amino acids: CAGSGDNNSPLHF. The DNA of the CDR3 is TGTGCCGGTAGTGGGGACAATAATTCACCCCTCCACTTT.

This rearrangement joins TRBV10-3 to TRBJ2-1; TRBD2 matches at 13 bases. This CDR3 is built from 16 residues. Germline V CDR1 and CDR2: ENHRY, SYGVKD. V gave up 6 bases and J gave up 2 bases; unmatched junction bases: 4. As DNA, the CDR3 is TGTGCCATCAGCGAGACTAGCGGGAGGACCTACAATGAGCAGTTCTTC. It codes for CAISETSGRTYNEQFF.

The rearrangement joins TRBV2 to TRBJ2-5; 11 nucleotides match TRBD1. V trimming: 7 bases; J trimming: 3 bases; junction bases outside the gene matches: 4. The CDR3 has 14 amino acids. CDR1 and CDR2 from the germline V gene are SNHLY and FYNNEI. The CDR3 is CASKRDRGEETQYF. The CDR3 DNA reads TGTGCCAGCAAAAGGGACAGGGGGGAAGAGACCCAGTACTTC. Filled out from reference TRBV2 and TRBJ2-5, the complete variable domain reads EPEVTQTPSHQVTQMGQEVILRCVPISNHLYFYWYRQILGQKVEFLVSFYNNEISEKSEIFDDQFSVERPDGSNFTLKIRSTKLEDSAMYFCASKRDRGEETQYFGPGTRLLVL.

This sequence joins TRBV7-9 and TRBJ1-2, with TRBD1 matching over 8 bases. The germline gives CDR1 SEHNR, CDR2 FQNEAQ (reference sequence). V dropped 2 bases and J dropped 8; count of bases not matched to a gene: 4. CDR3 length: 13 residues. CDR3 nucleotide sequence: TGTGCCAGCAGCTTACAGGGGGCGGAAGGCTACACCTTC. This gives the protein CASSLQGAEGYTF.

The chain joins TRBV29-1 to TRBJ1-2; TRBD1 might be the D (6 bases). Germline CDR1 reads SQVTM; CDR2 reads ANQGSEA. CDR3 length: 11 amino acids. Trimming cost V 8 bases and J 9 bases, with 16 bases left between them. The CDR3 region is CSTLDSLSYTF. CDR3 bases: TGCAGCACCCTGGACAGTCTCAGCTACACCTTC.

V usage is TRBV21-1 and J usage is TRBJ2-7; TRBD1 is the table's D call, not checked against the DNA. TRBV21-1 is listed as a pseudogene. The CDR3 has 14 amino acids. CDR3 coding DNA: TGTGCCAGCAGCAAAGTAAACAGAACCTACGAGCAGTACTTC. Its protein is CASSKVNRTYEQYF.

The rearrangement joins TRBV5-1 to TRBJ2-2, with D possibly matching TRBD1 (5 bases). Trimming cost V 1 base and J 1 base, with 8 bases left between them. Germline V gene lookup returns CDR1 SGHRS and CDR2 YFSETQ. The CDR3 sequence is 15 residues long. The CDR3 sequence: CASSLSTGNTGELFF. CDR3 nucleotides: TGCGCCAGCAGCTTGTCTACAGGGAACACCGGGGAGCTGTTTTTT.

This chain connects TRBV7-2 to TRBJ1-1, with 7 bases matching TRBD1. CDR3 length equals 16 residues. Trimming at V came to 5 bases and at J to 0 bases, leaving 9 bases not matched to a gene. Looked up from germline, CDR1 is SGHTA and CDR2 is FQGNSA. The CDR3, as DNA: TGTGCCAGCAGCCTTACAGGGCAGGGGGTGAACACTGAAGCTTTCTTT. It encodes CASSLTGQGVNTEAFF.

This clone has a handful of counts. The DNA of the CDR3 is TGTGCCAGCAGTTATGGGGGGTACAATGAGCAGTTCTTC. Amino acid sequence: CASSYGGYNEQFF. The gene calls are TRBV12-3 or TRBV12-4 and TRBJ2-1, with TRBD2 as a possible D gene (6 bases). The CDR3 has 13 amino acids. V lost 4 bases and J lost 4, with 8 bases in between.

The table lists this clone with a count of one. V usage is TRBV30 and J usage is TRBJ1-1, with D maybe TRBD1 (5 bases). V lost 0 bases and J lost 5, with 13 bases in between. This CDR3 region has 14 residues. Germline V lookup: CDR1 GTSNPN, CDR2 SVGIG (reference sequence). CDR3 sequence reads: CAWSVVNGQTEAFF. Here the CDR3 DNA reads TGTGCCTGGAGTGTAGTAAACGGACAAACTGAAGCTTTCTTT.

V is TRBV19 and J is TRBJ2-3; D gene uncertain. Trimming cost V 1 base and J 4 bases, with 12 bases left between them. The CDR3 consists of 15 residues. Germline CDR1 and CDR2: LNHDA and SQIVND (reference sequence). The CDR3 protein is CASSIAPGSADTQYF. As DNA, the CDR3 is TGTGCCAGTAGTATAGCGCCCGGGTCTGCAGATACGCAGTATTTT.

This clone was seen a handful of times. The CDR3 nucleotides are TGTGCCAGCAGTTTTACGCCAGGGATAAATCAGCCCCAGCATTTT. Its protein is CASSFTPGINQPQHF. This chain joins TRBV6-5 and TRBJ1-5, with a possible D match to TRBD1 (5 bases). CDR1 is MNHEY and CDR2 is SVGAGI in the germline V gene. The CDR3 is 15 amino acids. V lost 4 bases to trimming and J lost 4 bases, with 14 bases between them.

The chain links TRBV19 to TRBJ2-7; the match to TRBD2 covers 9 bases. Germline CDR1 LNHDA, CDR2 SQIVND (reference sequence). V lost 5 bases, J lost 6 bases, and 17 bases stayed unmatched. CDR3 length: 17 amino acids. CDR3 DNA sequence: TGTGCCAGTAGTCCTCCCAGGTGGAGGCGGGGGGGAGGCGAGCAGTACTTC. Its translation is CASSPPRWRRGGGEQYF. Full variable domain (remainder filled in from reference TRBV19 and TRBJ2-7): DGGITQSPKYLFRKEGQNVTLSCEQNLNHDAMYWYRQDPGQGLRLIYYSQIVNDFQKGDIAEGYSVSREKKESFPLTVTSAQKNPTAFYLCASSPPRWRRGGGEQYFGPGTRLTVT.

The genes are TRBV7-3 and TRBJ1-1; tentative D call: TRBD1 (5 bases). This CDR3 has 16 amino acids. CDR1 and CDR2 from the germline V gene are SGHTA and FQGTGA. Trimming took 0 bases from V and 1 from J, leaving 12 bases between them. The CDR3 DNA sequence: TGTGCCAGCAGCTTAACTCCCGGGGGACGGAACACTGAAGCTTTCTTT. Protein product: CASSLTPGGRNTEAFF.

The chain has TRBV7-9 and TRBJ1-3; tentatively, D is TRBD1 (5 bases). Germline CDR1 is SEHNR and CDR2 is FQNEAQ (reference sequence). The CDR3 is 14 amino acids. V was pared by 1 base and J by 3 bases, with 7 bases between. The DNA for the CDR3 is TGTGCCAGCAGCTTAGAAGGGGTTGGAAACACCATATATTTT. Its translation is CASSLEGVGNTIYF.

The gene calls are TRBV30 and TRBJ1-5, with 7 nucleotides matching TRBD1. This CDR3 has 15 residues. V gave up 0 bases and J gave up 4 bases; unmatched junction bases: 6. Germline loops: CDR1 GTSNPN, CDR2 SVGIG (reference sequence). For the CDR3, the DNA is TGTGCCTGGAGTGTAGGGGGCCTTACAAATCAGCCCCAGCATTTT. Protein: CAWSVGGLTNQPQHF.

The genes are TRBV2 and TRBJ2-7; unclear D gene. This CDR3 comprises 12 residues. Trimming shortened V by 4 bases and J by 7 bases, and 11 bases separated the two germline ends. Germline CDR1 is SNHLY and CDR2 is FYNNEI. The DNA for the CDR3 is TGTGCCAGCAGTGCAGATGGTGTTGAGCAGTACGTC. This sequence encodes CASSADGVEQYV.